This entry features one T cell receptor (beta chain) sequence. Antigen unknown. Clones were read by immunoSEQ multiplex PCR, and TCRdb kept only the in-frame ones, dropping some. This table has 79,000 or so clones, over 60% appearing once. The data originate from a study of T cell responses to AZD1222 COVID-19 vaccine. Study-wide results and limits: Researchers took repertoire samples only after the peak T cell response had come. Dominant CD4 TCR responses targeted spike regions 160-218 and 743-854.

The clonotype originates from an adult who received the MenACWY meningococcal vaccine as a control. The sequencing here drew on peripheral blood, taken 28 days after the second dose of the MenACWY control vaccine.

The CDR3 sequence: CASSLWGTNTGELFF. The CDR3 DNA reads as TGTGCCAGCAGTTTATGGGGGACGAACACCGGGGAGCTGTTTTTT. The gene calls are TRBV27 and TRBJ2-2; D tentatively reads TRBD1 or TRBD2 (5 bases each). The V gene's germline CDR1 is MNHEY and CDR2 SMNVEV (reference sequence). V lost 1 base and J lost 0, with 6 bases in between. The CDR3 totals 15 residues.